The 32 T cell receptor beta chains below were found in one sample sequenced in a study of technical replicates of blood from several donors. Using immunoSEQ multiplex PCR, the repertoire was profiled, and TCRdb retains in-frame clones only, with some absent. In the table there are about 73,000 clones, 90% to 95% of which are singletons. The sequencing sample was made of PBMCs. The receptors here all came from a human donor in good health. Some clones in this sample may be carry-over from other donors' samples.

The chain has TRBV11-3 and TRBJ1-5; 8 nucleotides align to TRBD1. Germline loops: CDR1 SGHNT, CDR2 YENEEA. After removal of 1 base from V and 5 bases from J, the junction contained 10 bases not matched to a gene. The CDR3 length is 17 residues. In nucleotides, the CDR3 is TGTGCCAGCAGCTTAGTAACGGGGACAGGAGGCGATCAGCCCCAGCATTTT. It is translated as CASSLVTGTGGDQPQHF.

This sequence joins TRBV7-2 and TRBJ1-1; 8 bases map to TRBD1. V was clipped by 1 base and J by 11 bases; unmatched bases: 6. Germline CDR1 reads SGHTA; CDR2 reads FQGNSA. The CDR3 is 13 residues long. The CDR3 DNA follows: TGTGCCAGCAGCTTAGACCGGACAGGGCGGGCTTTCTTT. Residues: CASSLDRTGRAFF.

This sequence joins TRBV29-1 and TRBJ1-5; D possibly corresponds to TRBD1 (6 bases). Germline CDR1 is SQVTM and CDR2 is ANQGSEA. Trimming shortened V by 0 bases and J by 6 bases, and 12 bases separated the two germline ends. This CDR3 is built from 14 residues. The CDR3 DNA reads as TGCAGCGTTGAAGATGGGGGCCGGGGTCAGCCCCAGCATTTT. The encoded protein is CSVEDGGRGQPQHF. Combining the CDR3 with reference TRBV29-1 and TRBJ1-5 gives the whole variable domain SAVISQKPSRDICQRGTSLTIQCQVDSQVTMMFWYRQQPGQSLTLIATANQGSEATYESGFVIDKFPISRPNLTFSTLTVSNMSPEDSSIYLCSVEDGGRGQPQHFGDGTRLSIL.

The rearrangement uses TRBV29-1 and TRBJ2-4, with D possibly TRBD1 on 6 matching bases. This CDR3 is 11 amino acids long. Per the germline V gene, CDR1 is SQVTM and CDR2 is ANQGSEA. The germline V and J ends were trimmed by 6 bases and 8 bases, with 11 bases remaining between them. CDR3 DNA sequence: TGCAGCGTAACAGGGATGGACATTCAGTACTTC. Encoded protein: CSVTGMDIQYF. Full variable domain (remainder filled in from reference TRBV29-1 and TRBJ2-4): SAVISQKPSRDICQRGTSLTIQCQVDSQVTMMFWYRQQPGQSLTLIATANQGSEATYESGFVIDKFPISRPNLTFSTLTVSNMSPEDSSIYLCSVTGMDIQYFGAGTRLSVL.

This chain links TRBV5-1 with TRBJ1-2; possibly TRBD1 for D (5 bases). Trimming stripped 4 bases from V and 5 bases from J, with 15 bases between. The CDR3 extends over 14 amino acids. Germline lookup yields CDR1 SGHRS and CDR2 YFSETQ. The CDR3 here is CASSPRAGRYGYTF. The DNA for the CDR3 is TGCGCCAGCAGCCCTCGGGCAGGGCGGTATGGCTACACCTTC.

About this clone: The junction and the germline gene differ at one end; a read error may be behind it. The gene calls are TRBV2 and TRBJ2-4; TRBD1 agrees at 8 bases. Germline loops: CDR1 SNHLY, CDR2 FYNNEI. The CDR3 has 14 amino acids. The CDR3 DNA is TGTGCCAGCAGGGAAGGACAGGGAGGAAACATTCAGTACTTC. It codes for CASREGQGGNIQYF.

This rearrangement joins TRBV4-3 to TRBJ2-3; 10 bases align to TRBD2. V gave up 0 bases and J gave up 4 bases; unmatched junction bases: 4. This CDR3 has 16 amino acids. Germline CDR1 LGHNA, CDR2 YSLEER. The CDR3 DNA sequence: TGCGCCAGCAGCCAAGACCTAGCGGGGGTGTCAGATACGCAGTATTTT. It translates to CASSQDLAGVSDTQYF.

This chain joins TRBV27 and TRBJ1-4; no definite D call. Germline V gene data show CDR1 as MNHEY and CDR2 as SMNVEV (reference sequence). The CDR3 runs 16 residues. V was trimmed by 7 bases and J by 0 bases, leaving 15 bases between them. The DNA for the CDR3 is TGTGCCAGCAAACTAAACATCGGGTCAACTAATGAAAAACTGTTTTTT. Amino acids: CASKLNIGSTNEKLFF.

The CDR3 nucleotides read TGTGCCTGGAGTCCGTCAAACACCATATATTTT. It encodes CAWSPSNTIYF. V usage is TRBV30 and J usage is TRBJ1-3; the D is unclear. V lost 2 bases, J lost 6 bases, and 5 bases lay in between. The CDR3 loop spans 11 amino acids. Germline V lookup: CDR1 GTSNPN, CDR2 SVGIG (reference sequence).

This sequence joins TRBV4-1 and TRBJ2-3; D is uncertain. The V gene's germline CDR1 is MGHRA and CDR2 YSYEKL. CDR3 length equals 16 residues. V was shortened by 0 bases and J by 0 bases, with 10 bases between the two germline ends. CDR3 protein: CASSQDDVGSTDTQYF. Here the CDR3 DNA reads TGCGCCAGCAGCCAAGATGATGTCGGTAGCACAGATACGCAGTATTTT.

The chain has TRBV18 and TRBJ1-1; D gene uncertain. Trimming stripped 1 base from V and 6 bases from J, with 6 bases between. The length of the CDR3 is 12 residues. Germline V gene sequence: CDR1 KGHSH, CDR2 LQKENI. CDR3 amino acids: CASSPRSAEAFF. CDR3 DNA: TGTGCCAGCTCACCACGGTCAGCTGAAGCTTTCTTT.

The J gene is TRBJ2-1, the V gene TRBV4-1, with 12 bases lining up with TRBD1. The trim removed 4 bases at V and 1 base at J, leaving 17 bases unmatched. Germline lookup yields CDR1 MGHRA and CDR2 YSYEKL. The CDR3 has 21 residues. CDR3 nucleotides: TGCGCCAGCAGCCGACAGAAGTCGGGACAGGGGGCGGTGGGGTCCTACAATGAGCAGTTCTTC. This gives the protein CASSRQKSGQGAVGSYNEQFF.

This CDR3 is CASSSIGGYGYTF. The DNA for the CDR3 is TGTGCCAGCAGCTCGATAGGGGGCTATGGCTACACCTTC. This chain uses TRBV11-2 with TRBJ1-2; possible D gene TRBD1, 6 bases. With 4 bases removed from V and 4 bases from J, the gap between germline ends came to 10 bases. This CDR3 has 13 amino acids. In germline, CDR1 is SGHAT, CDR2 FQNNGV.

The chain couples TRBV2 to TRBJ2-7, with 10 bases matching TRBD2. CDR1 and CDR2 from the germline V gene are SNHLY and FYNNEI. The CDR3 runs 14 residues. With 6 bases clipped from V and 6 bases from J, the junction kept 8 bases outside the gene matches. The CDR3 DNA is TGTGCCAGCAGGGGAAGCGGGAGGGCGATCGAGCAGTACTTC. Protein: CASRGSGRAIEQYF.

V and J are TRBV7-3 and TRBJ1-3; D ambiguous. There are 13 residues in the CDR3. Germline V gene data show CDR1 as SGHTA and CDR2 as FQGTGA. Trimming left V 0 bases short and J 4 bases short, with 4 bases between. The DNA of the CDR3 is TGTGCCAGCAGCTTAACGGCCGGAAACACCATATATTTT. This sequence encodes CASSLTAGNTIYF.

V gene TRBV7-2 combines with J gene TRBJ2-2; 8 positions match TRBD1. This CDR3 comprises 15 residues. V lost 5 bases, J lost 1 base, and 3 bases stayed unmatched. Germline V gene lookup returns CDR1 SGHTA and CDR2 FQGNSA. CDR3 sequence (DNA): TGTGCCAGCAGCACCGGACAGGGGAACACCGGGGAGCTGTTTTTT. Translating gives CASSTGQGNTGELFF.

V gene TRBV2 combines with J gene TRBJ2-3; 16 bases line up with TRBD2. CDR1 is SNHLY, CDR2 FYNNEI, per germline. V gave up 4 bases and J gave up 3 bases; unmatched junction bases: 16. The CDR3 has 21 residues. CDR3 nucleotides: TGTGCCAGCAGTGCACCCATGGGACTAGCGGGAGGGCCGTTTTCGACAGATACGCAGTATTTT. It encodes CASSAPMGLAGGPFSTDTQYF.

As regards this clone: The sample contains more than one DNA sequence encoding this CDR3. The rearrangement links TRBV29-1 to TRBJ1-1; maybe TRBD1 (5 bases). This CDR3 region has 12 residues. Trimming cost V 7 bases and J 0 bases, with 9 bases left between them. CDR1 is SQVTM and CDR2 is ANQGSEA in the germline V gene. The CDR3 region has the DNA TGCAGCGCCGACAGACTGAACACTGAAGCTTTCTTT. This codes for CSADRLNTEAFF. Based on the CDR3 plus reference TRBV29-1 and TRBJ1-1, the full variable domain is SAVISQKPSRDICQRGTSLTIQCQVDSQVTMMFWYRQQPGQSLTLIATANQGSEATYESGFVIDKFPISRPNLTFSTLTVSNMSPEDSSIYLCSADRLNTEAFFGQGTRLTVV.

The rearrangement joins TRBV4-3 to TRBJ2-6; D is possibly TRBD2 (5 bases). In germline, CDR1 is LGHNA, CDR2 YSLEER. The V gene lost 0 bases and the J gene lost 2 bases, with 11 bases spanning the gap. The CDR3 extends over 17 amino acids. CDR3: CASSQDIIGTGANVLTF. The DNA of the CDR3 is TGCGCCAGCAGCCAAGACATTATCGGGACTGGGGCCAACGTCCTGACTTTC.

CDR3 bases: TGTGCCAGCAGTTCAGGACGTGGAGGGGGCGGGTTAGAGACCCAGTACTTC. Encoded protein: CASSSGRGGGGLETQYF. The rearrangement joins TRBV2 to TRBJ2-5; TRBD1 might be the D (7 bases). This CDR3 contains 17 residues. Germline V gives CDR1 SNHLY, CDR2 FYNNEI. V lost 5 bases and J 4 bases, leaving 23 bases between the germline ends.

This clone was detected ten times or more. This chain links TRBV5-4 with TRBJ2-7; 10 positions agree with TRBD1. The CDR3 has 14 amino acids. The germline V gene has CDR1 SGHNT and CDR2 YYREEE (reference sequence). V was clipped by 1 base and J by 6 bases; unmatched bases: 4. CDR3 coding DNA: TGTGCCAGCAGCTTGCGGACAGGGGGAGGCGAGCAGTACTTC. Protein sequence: CASSLRTGGGEQYF.

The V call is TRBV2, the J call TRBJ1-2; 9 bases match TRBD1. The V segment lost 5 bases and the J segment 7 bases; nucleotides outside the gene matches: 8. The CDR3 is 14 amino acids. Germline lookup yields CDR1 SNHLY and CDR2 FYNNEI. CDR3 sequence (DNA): TGTGCCAGCAGTCTACAGGGGGCGGCAGTTGGCTACACCTTC. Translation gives CASSLQGAAVGYTF.

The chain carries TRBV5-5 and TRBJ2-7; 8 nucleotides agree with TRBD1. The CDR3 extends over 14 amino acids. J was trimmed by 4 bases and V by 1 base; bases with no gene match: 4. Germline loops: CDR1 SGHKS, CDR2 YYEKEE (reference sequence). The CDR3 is CASSLSDRDYEQYF. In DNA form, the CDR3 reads TGTGCCAGCAGCTTGTCGGACAGGGATTACGAGCAGTACTTC.

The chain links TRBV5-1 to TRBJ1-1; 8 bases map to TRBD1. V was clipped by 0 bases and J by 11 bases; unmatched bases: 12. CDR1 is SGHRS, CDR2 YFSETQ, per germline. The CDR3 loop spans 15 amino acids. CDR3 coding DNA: TGCGCCAGCAGCTTGGAAGGGACAGGAGTTTCCAAGGCTTTCTTT. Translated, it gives CASSLEGTGVSKAFF.

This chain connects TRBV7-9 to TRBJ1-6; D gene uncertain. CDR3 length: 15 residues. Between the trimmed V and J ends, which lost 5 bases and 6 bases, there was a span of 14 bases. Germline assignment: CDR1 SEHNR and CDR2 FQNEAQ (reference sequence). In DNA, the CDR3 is TGTGCCAGCAGCCCCCGGGCAGGACTTAATTCACCCCTCCACTTT. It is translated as CASSPRAGLNSPLHF.

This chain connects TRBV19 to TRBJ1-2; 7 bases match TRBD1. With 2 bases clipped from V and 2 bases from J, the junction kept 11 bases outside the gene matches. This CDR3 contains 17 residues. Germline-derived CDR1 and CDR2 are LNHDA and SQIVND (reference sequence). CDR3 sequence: CASSIRDRARGNYGYTF. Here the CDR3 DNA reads TGTGCCAGTAGTATACGCGACAGGGCACGGGGAAACTATGGCTACACCTTC.

The chain's CDR3 is CASSQEGGDTQYF. The CDR3 bases are TGCGCCAGCAGCCAGGAAGGCGGGGATACGCAGTATTTT. The chain carries TRBV4-3 and TRBJ2-3, with D possibly being TRBD2 (5 bases). V dropped 3 bases and J dropped 6 bases, with 10 bases sitting between them. The CDR3 totals 13 residues. Germline-derived CDR1 and CDR2 are LGHNA and YSLEER.

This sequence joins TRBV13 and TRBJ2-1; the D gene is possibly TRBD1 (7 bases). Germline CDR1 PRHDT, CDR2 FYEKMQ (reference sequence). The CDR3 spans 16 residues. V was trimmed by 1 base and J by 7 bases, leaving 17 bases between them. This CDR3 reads CASSLVWQGGRNEQFF. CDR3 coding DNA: TGTGCCAGCAGCTTAGTTTGGCAGGGGGGTAGGAATGAGCAGTTCTTC.

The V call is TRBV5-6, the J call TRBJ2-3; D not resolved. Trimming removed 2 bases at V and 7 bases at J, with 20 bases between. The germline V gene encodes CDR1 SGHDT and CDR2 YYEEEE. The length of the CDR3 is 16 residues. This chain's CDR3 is CASSFGMEPNMNTQYF. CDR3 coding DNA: TGTGCCAGCAGCTTCGGTATGGAGCCGAACATGAATACGCAGTATTTT.

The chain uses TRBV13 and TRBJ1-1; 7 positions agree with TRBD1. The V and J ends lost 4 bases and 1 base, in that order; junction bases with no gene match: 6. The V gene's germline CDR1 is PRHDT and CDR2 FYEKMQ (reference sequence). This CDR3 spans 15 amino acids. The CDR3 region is CASSSSGQTNTEAFF. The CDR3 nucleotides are TGTGCCAGCAGCTCATCGGGACAGACGAACACTGAAGCTTTCTTT.

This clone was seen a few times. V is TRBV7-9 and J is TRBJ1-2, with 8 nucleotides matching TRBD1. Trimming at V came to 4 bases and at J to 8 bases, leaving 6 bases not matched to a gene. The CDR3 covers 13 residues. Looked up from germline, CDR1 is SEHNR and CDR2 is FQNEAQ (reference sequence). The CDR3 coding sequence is TGTGCCAGCAGCTACGACAGGGGTGGAGGCTACACCTTC. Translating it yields CASSYDRGGGYTF.

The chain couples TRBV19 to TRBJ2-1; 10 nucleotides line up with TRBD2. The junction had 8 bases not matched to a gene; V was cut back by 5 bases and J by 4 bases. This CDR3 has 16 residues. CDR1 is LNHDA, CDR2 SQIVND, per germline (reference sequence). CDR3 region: CASSFSSGGPYNEQFF. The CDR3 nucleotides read TGTGCCAGTAGTTTCTCTAGCGGGGGCCCGTACAATGAGCAGTTCTTC. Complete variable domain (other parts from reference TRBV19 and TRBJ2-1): DGGITQSPKYLFRKEGQNVTLSCEQNLNHDAMYWYRQDPGQGLRLIYYSQIVNDFQKGDIAEGYSVSREKKESFPLTVTSAQKNPTAFYLCASSFSSGGPYNEQFFGPGTRLTVL.